This is a list of T cell receptor beta chains from one sample in a study of blood T cell repertoires in COVID-19. Data came from immunoSEQ multiplex PCR; TCRdb stores just in-frame clones and leaves some out. The sample includes 150,000 to 200,000 clones, around 67% of them seen just once. Sequenced input: peripheral blood. The receptors were sampled from a woman at least 80 years old with acute or convalescent COVID-19. Each CDR3 is given with its conserved first and last residue. Each record gives: V gene, clone size, J gene, D gene, CDR3 protein, CDR3 DNA. A D gene is named only where the DNA matches it firmly. Rows may omit the clone size; those that give it use once, few, many or a size class.

TRBV9	-	TRBJ2-5	-	CASSEGVYQETQYF	TGTGCCAGCAGCGAGGGGGTGTACCAAGAGACCCAGTACTTC
TRBV19	few	TRBJ2-1	-	CASSTTSNEQFF	TGTGCCAGTAGTACCACTAGCAATGAGCAGTTCTTC
TRBV24-1	-	TRBJ2-7	TRBD1	CATSDRQGARREQYF	TGTGCCACCAGTGATCGACAGGGGGCGAGGAGAGAGCAGTACTTC
TRBV7-2	few	TRBJ2-5	TRBD2	CASSFGGRETQYF	TGTGCCAGCAGCTTCGGGGGGAGGGAGACCCAGTACTTC
TRBV28	-	TRBJ1-1	-	CASWARVNTEAFF	TGTGCCAGCTGGGCCAGGGTGAACACTGAAGCTTTCTTT
TRBV19	-	TRBJ2-1	-	CASSMGRKTYNEQFF	TGTGCCAGTAGTATGGGCAGGAAAACCTACAATGAGCAGTTCTTC
TRBV9	-	TRBJ2-1	TRBD2	CASSTRLAGAGEQFF	TGTGCCAGCAGCACCCGACTAGCGGGAGCAGGTGAGCAGTTCTTC
TRBV5-1	-	TRBJ1-1	-	CASSLGERTTEAFF	TGCGCCAGCAGCTTGGGGGAGAGAACCACTGAAGCTTTCTTT
TRBV5-1	-	TRBJ1-1	-	CASSFRGENTEAFF	TGCGCCAGCAGCTTTCGCGGGGAGAACACTGAAGCTTTCTTT
TRBV4-2	-	TRBJ2-5	-	CASSLQAGGNAETQYF	TGTGCCAGCAGCCTCCAGGCGGGCGGGAACGCAGAGACCCAGTACTTC
TRBV28	-	TRBJ2-1	TRBD2	CASTRPAGWEGEQFF	TGTGCCAGCACTCGCCCGGCGGGATGGGAGGGTGAGCAGTTCTTC
TRBV10-2	-	TRBJ2-7	TRBD2	CASSSGTSPPSSYEQYF	TGCGCCAGCAGTTCCGGGACTAGCCCACCTTCGTCCTACGAGCAGTACTTC
TRBV19	-	TRBJ1-5	TRBD1	CASNSQGESNQPQHF	TGTGCCAGTAATTCACAGGGGGAAAGCAATCAGCCCCAGCATTTT
TRBV18	few	TRBJ2-2	TRBD1	CASSSGQGAAGELFF	TGTGCCAGCTCATCGGGACAGGGGGCGGCCGGGGAGCTGTTTTTT
TRBV7-9	-	TRBJ2-1	TRBD2	CASSVGLAGGRNEQFF	TGTGCCAGCTCGGTCGGACTAGCGGGAGGTAGGAATGAGCAGTTCTTC
TRBV11-2	few	TRBJ2-7	-	CASSLTGKYEQYF	TGTGCCAGCAGCTTAACGGGTAAATACGAGCAGTACTTC
TRBV19	-	TRBJ1-1	-	CASRVGRAWDTEAFF	TGTGCCAGTAGGGTCGGCAGGGCGTGGGACACTGAAGCTTTCTTT
TRBV7-2	-	TRBJ2-1	-	CASSVNSGEQFF	TGTGCCAGCAGCGTCAATAGCGGTGAGCAGTTCTTC
TRBV11-3	-	TRBJ2-3	TRBD2	CASSPTSGSTDTQYF	TGTGCCAGCAGTCCGACTAGCGGGAGCACAGATACGCAGTATTTT
TRBV9	-	TRBJ1-1	TRBD1	CASSVEGQGRTEAFF	TGTGCCAGCAGCGTAGAGGGACAGGGAAGGACTGAAGCTTTCTTT
TRBV2	-	TRBJ1-6	-	CASRESENRWNSPLHF	TGTGCCAGCAGAGAGTCCGAAAACAGATGGAATTCACCCCTCCACTTT
TRBV10-1	few	TRBJ2-2	TRBD1	CASSGGDRDTGELFF	TGCGCCAGCAGTGGTGGGGACAGGGACACCGGGGAGCTGTTTTTT
TRBV12-1	-	TRBJ2-7	-	CASSAGQGDYEQYF	TGTGCCAGCAGCGCAGGACAGGGGGACTACGAGCAGTACTTC
TRBV11-2	-	TRBJ2-7	TRBD2	CASSLAPSGRSHYEQYF	TGTGCCAGCAGCTTAGCACCTAGCGGGAGGTCGCACTACGAGCAGTACTTC
TRBV28	-	TRBJ1-1	-	CASSTSSLGSAFF	TGTGCCAGCAGTACTAGCTCTCTGGGGTCTGCTTTCTTT
TRBV24-1	-	TRBJ2-7	TRBD1	CATSPGTGVGTSSYEQYF	TGTGCCACTTCCCCCGGGACAGGGGTCGGTACGAGCTCCTACGAGCAGTACTTC
TRBV28	many	TRBJ2-3	TRBD2	CASSGVLVLAGADTQYF	TGTGCCAGCAGCGGGGTCTTAGTACTAGCGGGAGCAGATACGCAGTATTTT
TRBV6-2/TRBV6-3	-	TRBJ2-2	-	CASSSYRLRAGELFF	TGTGCCAGCAGTTCCTACCGGTTGAGGGCCGGGGAGCTGTTTTTT
TRBV9	-	TRBJ2-3	TRBD2	CASSVGGLAADTQYF	TGTGCCAGCAGCGTAGGGGGACTAGCGGCAGATACGCAGTATTTT
TRBV29-1	-	TRBJ2-1	-	CSVLRVEQFF	TGCAGCGTTCTAAGAGTCGAGCAGTTCTTC
TRBV18	-	TRBJ1-5	-	CASTEDRSNQPQHF	TGTGCCAGCACAGAGGACAGAAGCAATCAGCCCCAGCATTTT
TRBV29-1	-	TRBJ1-5	-	CSVAEREANQPQHF	TGCAGCGTGGCGGAGAGAGAGGCCAATCAGCCCCAGCATTTT
TRBV29-1	-	TRBJ2-3	TRBD2	CSVGGGTRPDTQYF	TGCAGCGTTGGGGGGGGAACGAGACCAGATACGCAGTATTTT